This T cell receptor (beta chain) stems from a study of T cell responses to AZD1222 COVID-19 vaccine. CDR3 length: 16 amino acids. After removal of 1 base from V and 4 bases from J, the junction contained 7 bases not matched to a gene. Germline lookup yields CDR1 MGHRA and CDR2 YSYEKL. The assay was immunoSEQ multiplex PCR, and TCRdb's table has in-frame clones only and misses some. Of tens of thousands of clones in the sample, 70% to 90% were seen once. The V gene is TRBV4-1, the J gene TRBJ1-5; TRBD1 matches 7 bases. This TCR derives from an adult who received the AZD1222 COVID-19 vaccine. The source was peripheral blood, collected 28 days after the second AZD1222 dose. This CDR3 reads CASSQAPTGDNQPQHF. DNA for the CDR3: TGCGCCAGCAGCCAAGCCCCAACAGGGGATAATCAGCCCCAGCATTTT.